These 32 T cell receptor beta chains share one sample of origin, sequenced in a study of shared clonotypes between healthy human individuals. TCRdb's table, derived via immunoSEQ multiplex PCR, lists solely in-frame clones and lacks some. The data show 600,000 to 800,000 clones, around 77% seen once. Sequenced sample: memory CD4+ T cells sorted from blood. This sample's subset: CD45RA-negative fraction. All receptors derive from a woman aged 25 to 39 in good health.

The chain joins TRBV28 to TRBJ2-1; a weak D match, TRBD2 (6 bases). The length of the CDR3 is 16 residues. V was clipped by 5 bases and J by 0 bases, with 14 bases between them. CDR1 and CDR2 (germline): MDHEN, SYDVKM. The CDR3 bases are TGTGCCAGCAGTGCAGGGACTTCTGGCTCCTACAATGAGCAGTTCTTC. Translated: CASSAGTSGSYNEQFF.

On this clone: This sample includes further DNA sequences coding for the same CDR3. The chain couples TRBV19 to TRBJ2-2; D remains ambiguous. The CDR3 runs 12 residues. Trimming took 4 bases from V and 6 from J, leaving 6 bases between them. Germline V gives CDR1 LNHDA, CDR2 SQIVND (reference sequence). CDR3 protein: CASSTGAGELFF. The DNA for the CDR3 is TGTGCCAGTAGTACAGGCGCCGGGGAGCTGTTTTTT.

About this clone itself: This CDR3 is also generated by other DNA sequences in the sample. J is TRBJ2-7 and V is TRBV28, with 9 nucleotides matching TRBD1. The germline gives CDR1 MDHEN, CDR2 SYDVKM. Trimming cost V 7 bases and J 2 bases; bases outside gene matches: 6. This CDR3 has 14 amino acids. The CDR3, as DNA: TGTGCCAGCACTCCGGGACAGGGTGCCTACGAGCAGTACTTC. This translates into CASTPGQGAYEQYF.

In this sample, this clone turned up once. The rearrangement uses TRBV19 and TRBJ2-2; D is unresolved. Trimming left V 3 bases short and J 6 bases short, with 11 bases between. Germline-derived CDR1 and CDR2 are LNHDA and SQIVND (reference sequence). The CDR3 spans 14 residues. This CDR3 is CASSIVPGPGELFF. The CDR3, as DNA: TGTGCCAGTAGTATTGTTCCGGGTCCCGGGGAGCTGTTTTTT.

This clone was seen ten or more times. At the DNA level, this CDR3 is encoded by other sequences in the same sample as well. The rearrangement joins TRBV29-1 to TRBJ2-2; D is ambiguous. From germline, CDR1 is SQVTM and CDR2 ANQGSEA. CDR3 length: 12 amino acids. The germline V and J ends were trimmed by 2 bases and 4 bases, with 5 bases remaining between them. The CDR3, as DNA: TGCAGCGTTGAAAGGACCACCGGGGAGCTGTTTTTT. Its translation: CSVERTTGELFF.

This chain links TRBV11-3 with TRBJ2-3; weak D call: TRBD2 (6 bases). Looked up from germline, CDR1 is SGHNT and CDR2 is YENEEA. Trimming cost V 2 bases and J 6 bases, with 12 bases left between them. This CDR3 region has 14 residues. CDR3 loop: CASSLQTRGDTQYF. DNA of the CDR3: TGTGCCAGCAGCTTACAAACCCGGGGGGATACGCAGTATTTT. Combining the CDR3 with reference TRBV11-3 and TRBJ2-3 gives the whole variable domain EAGVVQSPRYKIIEKKQPVAFWCNPISGHNTLYWYLQNLGQGPELLIRYENEEAVDDSQLPKDRFSAERLKGVDSTLKIQPAELGDSAVYLCASSLQTRGDTQYFGPGTRLTVL.

The chain couples TRBV6-6 to TRBJ1-2; the match to TRBD1 covers 7 bases. The CDR3 is 12 amino acids. V trimming: 5 bases; J trimming: 8 bases; junction bases outside the gene matches: 5. Germline CDR1 is MNHNY and CDR2 is SVGAGI (reference sequence). CDR3 coding DNA: TGTGCCAGCAGTCAGACAGGGTACGGCTACACCTTC. Protein product: CASSQTGYGYTF.

This clone was recorded many times. The rearrangement uses TRBV11-2 and TRBJ1-4; no firm D call. Germline CDR1 and CDR2: SGHAT and FQNNGV. The CDR3 is made up of 13 amino acids. V was clipped by 5 bases and J by 8 bases, with 12 bases between them. The CDR3 loop is CASSPKQKEKLFF. CDR3 in DNA: TGTGCCAGCAGCCCAAAGCAGAAGGAAAAACTGTTTTTT. Supplemented by reference TRBV11-2 and TRBJ1-4, the full variable domain reads EAGVAQSPRYKIIEKRQSVAFWCNPISGHATLYWYQQILGQGPKLLIQFQNNGVVDDSQLPKDRFSAERLKGVDSTLKIQPAKLEDSAVYLCASSPKQKEKLFFGSGTQLSVL.

J is TRBJ2-7 and V is TRBV9; weak D call: TRBD2 (5 bases). The CDR3 runs 13 residues. Germline-derived CDR1 and CDR2 are SGDLS and YYNGEE. V lost 0 bases and J 5 bases, leaving 9 bases between the germline ends. The chain's CDR3 is CASSVDPGNEQYF. In DNA form, the CDR3 reads TGTGCCAGCAGCGTAGATCCGGGGAACGAGCAGTACTTC.

V gene TRBV7-9 combines with J gene TRBJ2-4, with D possibly matching TRBD2 (5 bases). Per the germline V gene, CDR1 is SEHNR and CDR2 is FQNEAQ (reference sequence). The CDR3 length is 14 residues. Trimming shortened V by 5 bases and J by 7 bases, and 15 bases separated the two germline ends. Here the CDR3 reads CASSPREGPNIQYF. CDR3 nucleotide sequence: TGTGCCAGCAGCCCTCGTGAGGGCCCCAACATTCAGTACTTC.

This clone has a single count. The genes are TRBV19 and TRBJ1-5; D unclear. Germline V gene lookup returns CDR1 LNHDA and CDR2 SQIVND (reference sequence). Trimming left V 6 bases short and J 5 bases short, with 14 bases between. The CDR3 is 14 residues long. The CDR3 nucleotides are TGTGCCAGTAGGATACAGAATTTCGATCAGCCCCAGCATTTT. Translation gives CASRIQNFDQPQHF. Combining the CDR3 with reference TRBV19 and TRBJ1-5 gives the whole variable domain DGGITQSPKYLFRKEGQNVTLSCEQNLNHDAMYWYRQDPGQGLRLIYYSQIVNDFQKGDIAEGYSVSREKKESFPLTVTSAQKNPTAFYLCASRIQNFDQPQHFGDGTRLSIL.

V gene TRBV18 combines with J gene TRBJ2-5; D is perhaps TRBD1 (5 bases). CDR3 length: 13 residues. Germline assignment: CDR1 KGHSH and CDR2 LQKENI. Trimming cost V 8 bases and J 2 bases, with 12 bases left between them. CDR3 sequence reads: CASQQGEQETQYF. The DNA for the CDR3 is TGTGCCAGCCAGCAGGGTGAGCAAGAGACCCAGTACTTC.

The rearrangement links TRBV6-5 to TRBJ1-2; tentative D call: TRBD1 (6 bases). The CDR3 covers 14 residues. V gave up 0 bases and J gave up 4 bases, with 9 bases separating them. Looked up from germline, CDR1 is MNHEY and CDR2 is SVGAGI. As DNA, the CDR3 is TGTGCCAGCAGTTACTCGACAGGAATCTATGGCTACACCTTC. Translating it yields CASSYSTGIYGYTF.

This chain joins TRBV9 and TRBJ2-1; D is possibly TRBD2 (6 bases). V was pared by 2 bases and J by 4 bases, with 13 bases between. In germline, CDR1 is SGDLS, CDR2 YYNGEE. The CDR3 totals 15 residues. This chain's CDR3 is CASSVVLAVYNEQFF. The CDR3 bases are TGTGCCAGCAGCGTCGTACTAGCAGTTTACAATGAGCAGTTCTTC.

The chain recombines TRBV5-1 with TRBJ2-1, with D possibly TRBD1 on 7 matching bases. Deletions cut 5 bases from V and 0 bases from J, with 9 bases between. The CDR3 loop spans 14 amino acids. CDR1 and CDR2 from the germline V gene are SGHRS and YFSETQ. CDR3 sequence reads: CASSQGGSYNEQFF. The CDR3, as DNA: TGCGCCAGCAGTCAGGGGGGCTCCTACAATGAGCAGTTCTTC.

A few counts support this clone. The chain is built from TRBV9 and TRBJ1-4; 12 bases are a match to TRBD1. CDR1 and CDR2 (germline): SGDLS, YYNGEE. V shed 5 bases and J 7 bases; nucleotides not matched to a gene: 18. The CDR3 contains 19 residues. The CDR3 region is CASSPRTGTGGFGTEKLFF. The DNA for the CDR3 is TGTGCCAGCAGTCCAAGAACCGGGACAGGGGGCTTTGGGACTGAAAAACTGTTTTTT.

This clone has just one count. The gene calls are TRBV21-1 and TRBJ2-5. TRBV21-1 is a recognized pseudogene. The CDR3 has 13 amino acids. The CDR3 DNA follows: TGTGCCAGCAACCGGGGGACAAGGGAGACCCAGTACTTC. As protein: CASNRGTRETQYF.

The gene calls are TRBV10-3 and TRBJ2-7; 10 bases agree with TRBD2. The CDR3 totals 12 residues. The V segment lost 8 bases and the J segment 6 bases; nucleotides outside the gene matches: 4. Per germline, CDR1 ENHRY and CDR2 SYGVKD. CDR3 DNA sequence: TGTGCCATCGCTAGCGGGAGCTCCGAGCAGTACTTC. Protein: CAIASGSSEQYF.

The CDR3 sequence is CASSSLRAGTGGETQYF. CDR3 DNA sequence: TGTGCCAGCAGTTCCCTAAGGGCCGGGACAGGGGGAGAGACCCAGTACTTC. The chain joins TRBV27 to TRBJ2-5; 11 nucleotides agree with TRBD1. The CDR3 spans 17 residues. The germline CDR1 and CDR2 sequences are MNHEY and SMNVEV (reference sequence). V lost 4 bases, J lost 4 bases, and 11 bases stayed unmatched.

A few counts support this clone. The chain is built from TRBV11-2 and TRBJ1-3; D gene ambiguous. V gave up 2 bases and J gave up 7 bases, with 9 bases separating them. This CDR3 contains 13 residues. Per germline, CDR1 SGHAT and CDR2 FQNNGV. The CDR3 region is CASSLKGFNTIYF. The CDR3 nucleotides read TGTGCCAGCAGCTTAAAAGGGTTTAACACCATATATTTT.

This clone was seen a few times. This chain links TRBV27 with TRBJ1-1, with no clear D. Germline values: CDR1 MNHEY, CDR2 SMNVEV (reference sequence). The V and J ends lost 2 bases and 1 base respectively, with 8 bases between them. CDR3 size: 14 residues. The CDR3 nucleotides are TGTGCCAGCAGTTTAAGGCACTCGAACACTGAAGCTTTCTTT. Protein product: CASSLRHSNTEAFF.

J is TRBJ2-1 and V is TRBV4-1, with 10 bases lining up with TRBD2. The junction had 12 bases not matched to a gene; V was cut back by 1 base and J by 6 bases. Germline lookup yields CDR1 MGHRA and CDR2 YSYEKL. The CDR3 has 18 amino acids. In DNA, the CDR3 is TGCGCCAGCAGCCAAGTTGATTTGGGTCTAGCGGGGGCCAATGAGCAGTTCTTC. This codes for CASSQVDLGLAGANEQFF.

About this clone: Other DNA sequences from this sample encode an identical CDR3 as well. The chain is built from TRBV20-1 and TRBJ2-7; TRBD2 is a possible D gene (5 bases). The CDR3 is 11 residues long. Germline V gives CDR1 DFQATT, CDR2 SNEGSKA (reference sequence). The ends were cut back, 4 bases at V and 3 bases at J, with 7 bases in the middle. The DNA for the CDR3 is TGCAGTGCTACCCGGGGCTACGAGCAGTACTTC. This codes for CSATRGYEQYF.

The sample holds a few counts of this clone. This rearrangement joins TRBV7-9 to TRBJ1-5; 9 positions match TRBD1. The germline gives CDR1 SEHNR, CDR2 FQNEAQ (reference sequence). Trimming at V came to 5 bases and at J to 16 bases, leaving 12 bases not matched to a gene. CDR3 length: 13 amino acids. The CDR3 DNA reads as TGTGCCAGCAGCCTCAATCCGGGACAGGGTATACATTTT. Its protein is CASSLNPGQGIHF.

This clone qualifies as medium-sized. V gene TRBV27 combines with J gene TRBJ1-2; D remains unclear. Trimming shortened V by 6 bases and J by 2 bases, and 7 bases separated the two germline ends. The CDR3 consists of 12 residues. CDR1 MNHEY and CDR2 SMNVEV come from the germline V gene (reference sequence). The CDR3 loop reads CASRTENYGYTF. The CDR3 DNA reads as TGTGCCAGCAGGACGGAGAACTATGGCTACACCTTC.

Many counts were recorded for this clone. The rearrangement joins TRBV28 to TRBJ1-2; D not certain. Germline loops: CDR1 MDHEN, CDR2 SYDVKM. This CDR3 has 11 residues. V lost 3 bases, J lost 8 bases, and 7 bases lay in between. The CDR3 nucleotides are TGTGCCAGCAGTTTCAACGGGGGCTACACCTTC. It codes for CASSFNGGYTF.

The chain carries TRBV27 and TRBJ1-2; 11 positions agree with TRBD1. The CDR3 sequence is 13 residues long. Germline V gene lookup returns CDR1 MNHEY and CDR2 SMNVEV (reference sequence). The V segment lost 3 bases and the J segment 8 bases; nucleotides outside the gene matches: 2. CDR3 sequence (DNA): TGTGCCAGCAGTTTGGGACAGGGGGGAGGCTACACCTTC. This translates into CASSLGQGGGYTF.

A few counts support this clone. V is TRBV20-1 and J is TRBJ1-2; possible D gene TRBD1, 5 bases. Germline assignment: CDR1 DFQATT and CDR2 SNEGSKA (reference sequence). The CDR3 covers 11 residues. V lost 3 bases and J lost 8, with 10 bases in between. The CDR3 is CSARAGFGYTF. DNA for the CDR3: TGCAGTGCTAGGGCAGGGTTCGGCTACACCTTC.

As DNA, the CDR3 is TGTGCCAGCAGTTTATGGGCGGGAGGATCAGTCGCTGGCTCCTACGAGCAGTACTTC. Protein: CASSLWAGGSVAGSYEQYF. The chain has TRBV27 and TRBJ2-7; 8 bases agree with TRBD2. The CDR3 is made up of 19 amino acids. V shed 1 base, J shed 0 bases, and the junction held 14 bases outside the gene matches. CDR1 is MNHEY and CDR2 is SMNVEV in the germline V gene (reference sequence).

J is TRBJ2-1 and V is TRBV19; 12 bases align to TRBD2. This CDR3 contains 13 residues. In germline, CDR1 is LNHDA, CDR2 SQIVND (reference sequence). Germline trimming cut 9 bases from V and 6 bases from J; bases unmatched to any gene: 3. The DNA for the CDR3 is TGTGCCAGCGCGGGACTAGCGGGCAATGAGCAGTTCTTC. It encodes CASAGLAGNEQFF.

A few counts support this clone. The chain combines TRBV28 with TRBJ1-5; no firm D call. V was shortened by 3 bases and J by 6 bases, with 6 bases between the two germline ends. The CDR3 loop spans 12 amino acids. In germline, CDR1 is MDHEN, CDR2 SYDVKM. The CDR3 DNA is TGTGCCAGCAGTTTCCCCCGTCAGCCCCAGCATTTT. Translated, it gives CASSFPRQPQHF. The whole variable domain, remainder taken from reference TRBV28 and TRBJ1-5, is DVKVTQSSRYLVKRTGEKVFLECVQDMDHENMFWYRQDPGLGLRLIYFSYDVKMKEKGDIPEGYSVSREKKERFSLILESASTNQTSMYLCASSFPRQPQHFGDGTRLSIL.

The rearrangement uses TRBV19 and TRBJ2-7; D not certain. There are 13 residues in the CDR3. CDR1 and CDR2 from the germline V gene are LNHDA and SQIVND (reference sequence). Trimming took off 7 bases at V and 2 bases at J, with 12 bases between the two ends. CDR3 sequence reads: CASKSANTYEQYF. In DNA form, the CDR3 reads TGTGCCAGTAAATCAGCTAACACCTACGAGCAGTACTTC.